This is a list of T cell receptor beta chains from one sample in a study of blood T cells in healthy people across ages. MiXCR was run by TCRdb on the 5' RACE reads, yielding one entry per CDR3 protein. The top ten hold about a sixth of the sample, which has over 600,000 distinct CDR3 sequences, more than 35% seen once. Material for sequencing was blood. Source of these receptors: a man older than 75 in good health. The CDR3 runs from the conserved cysteine through the conserved F or W. The D gene is left open where the match is weak. Clone sizes are given selectively: once, few, many, or a class where the clone is expanded.

abundance | j_gene | d_gene | v_gene | CDR3aa | CDR3nt
. | TRBJ2-3 | TRBD2 | TRBV12-3/TRBV12-4 | CASSSTLSGGRTDTQYF | TGTGCCAGCAGTTCCACACTTTCGGGGGGTAGGACAGATACGCAGTATTTT
. | TRBJ1-1 | TRBD1 | TRBV5-4 | CASSSRPGQGKAEAFF | TGTGCCAGCAGCTCTCGTCCGGGACAGGGGAAAGCTGAAGCTTTCTTT
. | TRBJ2-7 | . | TRBV7-3 | CASPPSCYEQYF | TGTGCCAGCCCCCCGAGTTGCTACGAGCAGTACTTC
. | TRBJ2-2 | . | TRBV6-1 | CASSEIFDRELFF | TGTGCCAGCAGTGAAATTTTCGACCGGGAGCTGTTTTTT
. | TRBJ2-1 | TRBD2 | TRBV4-3 | CASSQDLLTIAGHRNEQFF | TGCGCCAGCAGCCAAGATTTGCTCACCATAGCGGGACACCGCAATGAGCAGTTCTTC
. | TRBJ2-1 | . | TRBV5-4 | CASSAQQGYNEQFF | TGTGCCAGCAGCGCGCAACAGGGCTACAATGAGCAGTTCTTC
. | TRBJ1-6 | TRBD1 | TRBV5-1 | CASSRDRSNNSPLHF | TGCGCCAGCAGTCGGGACAGGAGTAATAATTCACCCCTCCACTTT
. | TRBJ2-1 | . | TRBV21-1 | CASSNFREGHNEQFF | TGTGCCAGCAGCAACTTTCGGGAGGGACACAATGAGCAGTTCTTC
. | TRBJ1-1 | . | TRBV10-3 | CAISESISSPQNTEAFF | TGTGCCATCAGTGAGTCCATCTCGTCCCCACAGAACACTGAAGCTTTCTTT
. | TRBJ2-5 | TRBD1 | TRBV6-1 | CASSENRGRNEQYF | TGTGCCAGCAGTGAAAACAGGGGGCGGAATGAGCAGTACTTC
. | TRBJ2-1 | TRBD1 | TRBV15 | CATSTGQAEEQFF | TGTGCCACCAGCACGGGACAGGCGGAAGAGCAGTTCTTC
. | TRBJ2-5 | TRBD2 | TRBV25-1 | CASSVGLAGVETQYF | TGTGCCAGCAGTGTCGGGCTAGCGGGAGTGGAGACCCAGTACTTC
. | TRBJ1-5 | . | TRBV7-2 | CASSSRVGQPQHF | TGTGCCAGCAGCTCCCGGGTGGGACAGCCCCAGCATTTT
. | TRBJ1-1 | . | TRBV12-3/TRBV12-4 | CASSQQGRLNTEAFF | TGTGCCAGCAGCCAACAGGGACGGTTGAACACTGAAGCTTTCTTT
many | TRBJ1-2 | TRBD1 | TRBV20-1 | CSARPQPGTGLGYGYTF | TGCAGTGCTAGACCCCAACCAGGGACAGGGCTCGGCTATGGCTACACCTTC
. | TRBJ2-1 | . | TRBV4-1 | CASSQPQRGVRRNEQFF | TGCGCCAGCAGCCAACCCCAACGGGGCGTCCGGAGGAATGAGCAGTTCTTC
few | TRBJ2-7 | TRBD2 | TRBV20-1 | CSALQLAGGPYEQYF | TGCAGTGCTCTTCAACTAGCGGGAGGGCCTTACGAGCAGTACTTC
. | TRBJ2-4 | . | TRBV28 | CANSWSGTAIQYF | TGTGCCAACAGTTGGTCCGGGACGGCGATTCAGTACTTC
many | TRBJ2-6 | . | TRBV4-3 | CASSQAWGTFHSGANVLTF | TGCGCCAGCAGCCAAGCCTGGGGGACTTTTCACTCTGGGGCCAACGTCCTGACTTTC
. | TRBJ2-7 | . | TRBV20-1 | CSGITRNLGVGEQYF | TGCAGTGGTATAACTAGAAATCTTGGGGTCGGCGAGCAGTACTTC
few | TRBJ2-1 | TRBD2 | TRBV20-1 | CSARDQSGSRYNEQFF | TGCAGTGCTAGAGATCAGAGCGGGAGTAGGTACAATGAGCAGTTCTTC
few | TRBJ2-1 | . | TRBV19 | CASSRLGREYNEQFF | TGTGCCAGTAGTAGATTAGGCAGAGAATACAATGAGCAGTTCTTC
. | TRBJ2-5 | TRBD2 | TRBV5-4 | CASSRATSGGIKETQYF | TGTGCCAGCAGCCGAGCTACTAGCGGGGGGATAAAAGAGACCCAGTACTTC
few | TRBJ2-4 | . | TRBV12-3/TRBV12-4 | CASSRRTGRGIQYF | TGTGCCAGCAGTCGTCGGACAGGGAGGGGCATTCAGTACTTC
many | TRBJ2-2 | . | TRBV7-2 | CASSVIATGELFF | TGTGCCAGCAGCGTTATCGCCACCGGGGAGCTGTTTTTT
. | TRBJ1-5 | TRBD1 | TRBV18 | CASSLDRGMFNQPQHF | TGTGCCAGCTCATTGGACAGGGGGATGTTCAATCAGCCCCAGCATTTT